What follows are 28 T cell receptor beta chains derived from one specimen sequenced in a study of long-term antiretroviral therapy in people with HIV. At survey level, the immunoSEQ assay was run in its v3.0 version. Libraries were prepared by immunoSEQ multiplex PCR; TCRdb keeps only in-frame clonotypes and omits some of them. The table shows fewer than 25,000 clones, with roughly 87% occurring only once. Material: unsorted PBMCs, obtained 1.8 years before starting antiretroviral therapy. The receptors were sampled from a man in his forties or fifties with HIV.

The rearrangement joins TRBV29-1 to TRBJ2-3; D may be TRBD1 (5 bases). The CDR3 runs to 14 residues. Germline-derived CDR1 and CDR2 are SQVTM and ANQGSEA. Between the trimmed V and J ends, which lost 4 bases and 0 bases, there was a span of 11 bases. CDR3 in amino acids: CSVGLGHSTDTQYF. CDR3 sequence (DNA): TGCAGCGTTGGTCTGGGGCATAGCACAGATACGCAGTATTTT.

The chain recombines TRBV27 with TRBJ2-7, with D tentatively TRBD1 (6 bases). This CDR3 contains 16 residues. Deletions cut 4 bases from V and 0 bases from J, with 16 bases between. CDR1 and CDR2 from the germline V gene are MNHEY and SMNVEV (reference sequence). CDR3: CASSSAGQGPSYEQYF. CDR3 DNA sequence: TGTGCCAGCAGTTCGGCCGGGCAGGGGCCCTCCTACGAGCAGTACTTC.

The chain's CDR3 is CASSLDPGAGANVLTF. In DNA form, the CDR3 reads TGCGCCAGCAGCTTGGATCCCGGGGCAGGGGCCAACGTCCTGACTTTC. The rearrangement links TRBV5-1 to TRBJ2-6; D may match TRBD1 or TRBD2 (5 bases each). The CDR3 loop spans 16 amino acids. CDR1 is SGHRS, CDR2 YFSETQ, per germline. Trimming shortened V by 0 bases and J by 4 bases, and 11 bases separated the two germline ends.

The V and J genes are TRBV19 and TRBJ1-1; 10 nucleotides agree with TRBD1. CDR1 LNHDA and CDR2 SQIVND come from the germline V gene (reference sequence). With 4 bases clipped from V and 3 bases from J, the junction kept 8 bases outside the gene matches. CDR3 length equals 16 residues. CDR3 DNA sequence: TGTGCCAGTAGTAGGACAGGGGGGCTTAAGGACACTGAAGCTTTCTTT. This codes for CASSRTGGLKDTEAFF.

The chain links TRBV6-5 to TRBJ2-1, with no clear D. V shed 4 bases and J shed 3 bases, with 10 bases lying between them. This CDR3 spans 14 amino acids. CDR1 is MNHEY, CDR2 SVGAGI, per germline. The CDR3 protein is CASSLDGVYNEQFF. Here the CDR3 DNA reads TGTGCCAGCAGTTTAGACGGAGTCTACAATGAGCAGTTCTTC.

The chain employs TRBV5-1 and TRBJ2-5; TRBD2 agrees at 16 bases. CDR1 is SGHRS, CDR2 YFSETQ, per germline. The CDR3 loop spans 16 amino acids. V lost 4 bases and J lost 4; bases outside the gene matches: 4. The CDR3 region has the DNA TGCGCCAGCAGCCCGGGACTAGCGGGAGGGGGAGAGACCCAGTACTTC. Its protein product is CASSPGLAGGGETQYF.

This chain connects TRBV7-3 to TRBJ1-1, with D unclear. The CDR3 contains 13 residues. The germline V gene has CDR1 SGHTA and CDR2 FQGTGA. Trimming took 2 bases from V and 2 from J, leaving 6 bases between them. The CDR3 spells CASSLGYNTEAFF. DNA of the CDR3: TGTGCCAGCAGCTTAGGTTATAACACTGAAGCTTTCTTT.

The chain employs TRBV7-3 and TRBJ2-1; D is undetermined. The CDR3 is made up of 13 amino acids. V lost 2 bases and J lost 7, with 9 bases in between. Germline CDR1 is SGHTA and CDR2 is FQGTGA. CDR3 bases: TGTGCCAGCAGCTTATTTGCGTGGAATGAGCAGTTCTTC. Translated, it gives CASSLFAWNEQFF.

The V gene is TRBV18, the J gene TRBJ1-3; D uncertain. V was clipped by 1 base and J by 2 bases, with 9 bases between them. Per germline, CDR1 KGHSH and CDR2 LQKENI. CDR3 length equals 15 residues. This CDR3 reads CASSPLTVTGNTIYF. The CDR3 bases are TGTGCCAGCTCACCACTCACAGTAACTGGAAACACCATATATTTT.

The chain combines TRBV7-9 with TRBJ2-5; D is uncertain. This CDR3 spans 12 amino acids. V lost 6 bases, J lost 4 bases, and 9 bases lay in between. Germline CDR1 is SEHNR and CDR2 is FQNEAQ (reference sequence). The CDR3 sequence: CASSPLPETQYF. CDR3 coding DNA: TGTGCCAGCAGTCCCCTGCCAGAGACCCAGTACTTC.

The rearrangement joins TRBV5-1 to TRBJ2-5; possibly TRBD1 for D (6 bases). The CDR3 runs 14 residues. Trimming removed 0 bases from V and 4 bases from J, with 10 bases in between. The germline CDR1 and CDR2 sequences are SGHRS and YFSETQ. The CDR3 nucleotides read TGCGCCAGCAGCTTGGGGCAGGGGCTAGAGACCCAGTACTTC. This sequence encodes CASSLGQGLETQYF.

The chain uses TRBV5-1 and TRBJ1-1, with a tentative D call TRBD1 (5 bases). V lost 0 bases, J lost 4 bases, and 13 bases lay in between. CDR1 is SGHRS and CDR2 is YFSETQ in the germline V gene. The CDR3 length is 15 residues. CDR3 sequence reads: CASSLAVQEGTEAFF. In DNA form, the CDR3 reads TGCGCCAGCAGCTTGGCGGTACAGGAAGGCACTGAAGCTTTCTTT. Complete variable domain (other parts from reference TRBV5-1 and TRBJ1-1): KAGVTQTPRYLIKTRGQQVTLSCSPISGHRSVSWYQQTPGQGLQFLFEYFSETQRNKGNFPGRFSGRQFSNSRSEMNVSTLELGDSALYLCASSLAVQEGTEAFFGQGTRLTVV.

The CDR3 DNA sequence: TGCGCCAGCAGCCGGCGGGACTCCTACGAGCAGTACTTC. This codes for CASSRRDSYEQYF. The V and J genes are TRBV5-1 and TRBJ2-7; D might be TRBD2 (6 bases). Trimming took 4 bases from V and 0 from J, leaving 8 bases between them. The CDR3 consists of 13 residues. CDR1 and CDR2 (germline): SGHRS, YFSETQ.

The gene calls are TRBV30 and TRBJ1-2; 12 bases agree with TRBD1. Germline values: CDR1 GTSNPN, CDR2 SVGIG (reference sequence). The CDR3 has 17 residues. The trim removed 4 bases at V and 5 bases at J, leaving 14 bases unmatched. In DNA form, the CDR3 reads TGTGCCTGGAATTCCCCGGGACAGGGGGCCAATTGGTATGGCTACACCTTC. It translates to CAWNSPGQGANWYGYTF.

This clone has just one count. The CDR3 DNA sequence: TGTGCCAGCAGTTTATATAGCGGGAGGTACTCGTTCTTC. Protein: CASSLYSGRYSFF. The V gene is TRBV28, the J gene TRBJ2-1; 10 bases are shared with TRBD2. The CDR3 runs 13 residues. Per the germline V gene, CDR1 is MDHEN and CDR2 is SYDVKM. V was clipped by 1 base and J by 15 bases; unmatched bases: 6.

The chain has TRBV29-1 and TRBJ2-7, with D perhaps TRBD1 (6 bases). The CDR3 extends over 15 amino acids. Germline CDR1 SQVTM, CDR2 ANQGSEA. Deletions cut 6 bases from V and 6 bases from J, with 24 bases between. CDR3 loop: CSVVIRQEGLAEQYF. In DNA, the CDR3 is TGCAGCGTCGTTATCCGACAGGAAGGACTGGCCGAGCAGTACTTC.

The rearrangement links TRBV2 to TRBJ2-5; D unresolved. The V and J ends lost 6 bases and 5 bases respectively, with 7 bases between them. The CDR3 runs to 11 residues. The germline CDR1 and CDR2 sequences are SNHLY and FYNNEI. The CDR3 is CASRQLETQYF. CDR3 sequence (DNA): TGTGCCAGCAGACAACTGGAGACCCAGTACTTC.

The rearrangement uses TRBV4-1 and TRBJ2-7; TRBD1 matches at 9 bases. The CDR3 covers 15 residues. The V gene's germline CDR1 is MGHRA and CDR2 YSYEKL. The ends lost 2 bases at V and 4 bases at J; junction bases unmatched: 6. The CDR3: CASSQLWGQGYEQYF. The DNA for the CDR3 is TGCGCCAGCAGCCAACTATGGGGACAGGGATACGAGCAGTACTTC.

V usage is TRBV5-6 and J usage is TRBJ1-1; the D is unclear. Germline V gene lookup returns CDR1 SGHDT and CDR2 YYEEEE. The CDR3 runs 14 residues. V dropped 4 bases and J dropped 0 bases, with 10 bases sitting between them. CDR3 region: CASSPWVLNTEAFF. The CDR3 DNA is TGTGCCAGCAGCCCGTGGGTACTGAACACTGAAGCTTTCTTT.

The chain couples TRBV11-3 to TRBJ2-3; a possible D gene is TRBD1 (5 bases). The length of the CDR3 is 16 residues. Germline assignment: CDR1 SGHNT and CDR2 YENEEA. Between the trimmed V and J ends, which lost 1 base and 2 bases, there was a span of 13 bases. The CDR3 sequence is CASSLGATGDTDTQYF. The CDR3 DNA sequence: TGTGCCAGCAGCTTAGGCGCAACAGGCGACACAGATACGCAGTATTTT. Looking up the rest from reference TRBV11-3 and TRBJ2-3 gives the full variable domain: EAGVVQSPRYKIIEKKQPVAFWCNPISGHNTLYWYLQNLGQGPELLIRYENEEAVDDSQLPKDRFSAERLKGVDSTLKIQPAELGDSAVYLCASSLGATGDTDTQYFGPGTRLTVL.

The genes are TRBV5-1 and TRBJ1-4; D is unresolved. Trimming stripped 5 bases from V and 2 bases from J, with 13 bases between. The germline gives CDR1 SGHRS, CDR2 YFSETQ. The CDR3 is 15 amino acids. The CDR3 DNA sequence: TGCGCCAGCAGTCAGGAGGGAGGGACTAATGAAAAACTGTTTTTT. Amino acid sequence: CASSQEGGTNEKLFF.

The chain combines TRBV7-8 with TRBJ1-3; 12 bases agree with TRBD1. Germline CDR1 and CDR2: SGHVS and FQNEAQ. The CDR3 length is 17 residues. The V segment lost 5 bases and the J segment 3 bases; nucleotides outside the gene matches: 8. This chain's CDR3 is CASSVMGQGAVGNTIYF. CDR3 coding DNA: TGTGCCAGCAGCGTCATGGGACAGGGGGCGGTTGGAAACACCATATATTTT.

The chain combines TRBV2 with TRBJ1-5, with D hard to call. Germline CDR1 is SNHLY and CDR2 is FYNNEI. The CDR3 covers 14 residues. The V end was cut by 8 bases, the J end by 3 bases, with 14 bases between. DNA of the CDR3: TGTGCCAGCCGCCGTTGGGAGATCAATCAGCCCCAGCATTTT. This gives the protein CASRRWEINQPQHF.

The chain recombines TRBV18 with TRBJ1-5; no definite D call. The CDR3 extends over 13 amino acids. Germline V CDR1 and CDR2: KGHSH, LQKENI. Trimming left V 5 bases short and J 1 base short, with 6 bases between. The DNA for the CDR3 is TGTGCCAGCTCAGAGGGAAGCAATCAGCCCCAGCATTTT. It yields the protein CASSEGSNQPQHF.

This rearrangement joins TRBV5-4 to TRBJ2-2; 10 nucleotides line up with TRBD2. The V segment lost 4 bases and the J segment 3 bases; nucleotides outside the gene matches: 9. Germline CDR1 and CDR2: SGHNT and YYREEE (reference sequence). CDR3 length equals 17 residues. The CDR3 nucleotides read TGTGCCAGCAGCCCCCTCAGCGGGAGGGGGGACACCGGGGAGCTGTTTTTT. The encoded protein is CASSPLSGRGDTGELFF.

The chain uses TRBV10-3 and TRBJ2-5; D is uncertain. CDR3 length: 13 residues. Between the trimmed V and J ends, which lost 4 bases and 5 bases, there was a span of 11 bases. Germline V gene data show CDR1 as ENHRY and CDR2 as SYGVKD. The CDR3 loop is CAISGGRRETQYF. The CDR3 region has the DNA TGTGCCATCAGTGGGGGTAGAAGGGAGACCCAGTACTTC.

The CDR3 DNA reads TGTGCCAGCAGTTTATCGTGGCAGGGAGGATCCGAGCAGTACTTC. As protein: CASSLSWQGGSEQYF. The chain links TRBV27 to TRBJ2-7; a possible D gene is TRBD2 (6 bases). Trimming cost V 0 bases and J 6 bases, with 15 bases left between them. The CDR3 length is 15 residues. Per the germline V gene, CDR1 is MNHEY and CDR2 is SMNVEV (reference sequence).

This chain connects TRBV30 to TRBJ2-2, with TRBD2 identical over 10 bases. This CDR3 has 15 amino acids. The V segment lost 2 bases and the J segment 7 bases; nucleotides outside the gene matches: 7. Per germline, CDR1 GTSNPN and CDR2 SVGIG (reference sequence). In DNA form, the CDR3 reads TGTGCCTGGAGTTCTCTAGCGGGAGTTGTCGGGGAGCTGTTTTTT. Its translation is CAWSSLAGVVGELFF.